This T cell receptor beta chain appears in the sequencing data of a study of T cells in Graves' hyperthyroidism and ophthalmopathy. Germline V gives CDR1 KGHDR, CDR2 SFDVKD. Trimming removed 9 bases at V and 2 bases at J, with 27 bases between. The CDR3 is made up of 18 amino acids. Enrolled ophthalmopathy patients presented with a Clinical Activity Score of at least 3, a NOSPECS grade of at least 4, and disease duration under 3 months. TCR beta CDR3 regions were amplified from RNA transcripts. TCR CDR3 regions were first amplified by RT-PCR with HTBI primers. Each CDR3 protein is one row after TCRdb ran MiXCR on the multiplex PCR reads. The table records approximately 610,000 distinct CDR3 sequences, over 12% of them present only once.

The V and J genes are TRBV24-1 and TRBJ2-5, with D perhaps given as TRBD1 or TRBD2 (7 bases each). The source is a middle-aged woman with Graves' ophthalmopathy. The source material was blood. The CDR3 here is CATLRGEGTGALQETQYF. The DNA for the CDR3 is TGTGCCACCCTTCGAGGGGAGGGAACAGGGGCTTTACAAGAGACCCAGTACTTC.